The 12 T cell receptor beta chains listed next were all sequenced from one sample in a study of T cells in Graves' hyperthyroidism and ophthalmopathy. Amplification of TCR beta CDR3 regions used RNA as the template. HTBI primers drove first-round RT-PCR of the TCR CDR3. TCRdb redid the calling of the multiplex PCR reads with MiXCR, one entry per CDR3 protein. The sample has some 510,000 distinct CDR3 sequences; about 43% are singletons. The sequenced material came from peripheral blood or thyroid tissue (not recorded which). The receptors originated from a woman under 30 with Graves' hyperthyroidism.

The chain recombines TRBV6-1 with TRBJ2-7; 13 bases fit TRBD2. The CDR3 totals 17 residues. CDR1 and CDR2 from the germline V gene are MNHNS and SASEGT. V trimming: 5 bases; J trimming: 4 bases; junction bases outside the gene matches: 11. CDR3 amino acids: CASSLRVTSGRTYEQYF. The DNA for the CDR3 is TGTGCCAGCAGTCTGCGCGTGACTAGCGGGAGGACATACGAGCAGTACTTC.

The count of this clonotype is one. A single base separates this from a much larger clone, so it may be a read error. V gene TRBV9 combines with J gene TRBJ1-1, with D possibly being TRBD1 (5 bases). There are 13 residues in the CDR3. Between the trimmed V and J ends, which lost 3 bases and 1 base, there was a span of 7 bases. Looked up from germline, CDR1 is SGDLS and CDR2 is YYNGEE. The CDR3 loop is CASSEGPNTEAFF. The CDR3 bases are TGTGCCAGCAGCGAGGGGCCGAACACTGAAGCTTTCTTT. Complete variable domain (other parts from reference TRBV9 and TRBJ1-1): DSGVTQTPKHLITATGQRVTLRCSPRSGDLSVYWYQQSLDQGLQFLIQYYNGEERAKGNILERFSAQQFPDLHSELNLSSLELGDSALYFCASSEGPNTEAFFGQGTRLTVV.

This chain joins TRBV2 and TRBJ2-5; 10 bases map to TRBD1. V dropped 7 bases and J dropped 4; count of bases not matched to a gene: 18. Per the germline V gene, CDR1 is SNHLY and CDR2 is FYNNEI. The CDR3 is 18 residues long. CDR3 sequence (DNA): TGTGCCAGCATCCCTCTGCTGGGACAGGGGACCAGCTCAGAGACCCAGTACTTC. Amino acids: CASIPLLGQGTSSETQYF.

On this clonotype itself: It may be a read error: a sequence one base away is much more abundant. V gene TRBV7-2 combines with J gene TRBJ1-1, with D uncertain. Per the germline V gene, CDR1 is SGHTA and CDR2 is FQGNSA. V dropped 4 bases and J dropped 3 bases, with 3 bases sitting between them. This CDR3 comprises 11 residues. CDR3 region: CASSYHTEAFF. CDR3 DNA sequence: TGTGCCAGCAGCTACCACACTGAAGCTTTCTTT.

The J gene is TRBJ1-5, the V gene TRBV24-1; D uncertain. From germline, CDR1 is KGHDR and CDR2 SFDVKD. The CDR3 spans 13 residues. V lost 9 bases and J lost 2, with 10 bases in between. In DNA, the CDR3 is TGTGCCACCGCGTCCGGGCGCAATCAGCCCCAGCATTTT. Its protein product is CATASGRNQPQHF.

The rearrangement links TRBV2 to TRBJ1-6, with 8 bases identical to TRBD1. The CDR3 spans 12 residues. J gave up 10 bases and V 9 bases, and 5 bases lay outside the gene matches. CDR1 and CDR2 from the germline V gene are SNHLY and FYNNEI. The CDR3: CASWTGTSPLHF. The CDR3 DNA follows: TGTGCCAGTTGGACAGGGACATCACCCCTCCACTTT.

This clonotype was counted at least ten times. The J gene is TRBJ1-5, the V gene TRBV29-1; D is ambiguous. This CDR3 region has 13 residues. In germline, CDR1 is SQVTM, CDR2 ANQGSEA. V was shortened by 3 bases and J by 3 bases, with 9 bases between the two germline ends. In DNA form, the CDR3 reads TGCAGCGTTGATGCGGGGAACAATCAGCCCCAGCATTTT. It encodes CSVDAGNNQPQHF.

In its sample, this clonotype was seen a few times. CDR3 coding DNA: TGTGCCAGCAGCTTAGTCGGGACAAACCCGAACACTGAAGCTTTCTTT. Its translation is CASSLVGTNPNTEAFF. The chain uses TRBV7-9 and TRBJ1-1; maybe TRBD1 (6 bases). This CDR3 is 16 amino acids long. The germline gives CDR1 SEHNR, CDR2 FQNEAQ (reference sequence). V gave up 1 base and J gave up 1 base, with 13 bases separating them.

This chain uses TRBV6-2 or TRBV6-3 with TRBJ2-5; 12 positions agree with TRBD2. Germline CDR1 reads MNHEY; CDR2 reads SVGEGT. The ends lost 5 bases at V and 5 bases at J; junction bases unmatched: 9. CDR3 length: 16 amino acids. The CDR3 DNA sequence: TGTGCCAGCAGTGCCAGGACTAGCGGGACCGGGGAGACCCAGTACTTC. Protein sequence: CASSARTSGTGETQYF.

The J gene is TRBJ1-4, the V gene TRBV6-1, with D hard to call. V was shortened by 2 bases and J by 8 bases, with 12 bases between the two germline ends. Per the germline V gene, CDR1 is MNHNS and CDR2 is SASEGT. The CDR3 spans 14 residues. CDR3 region: CASSELAGGEKLFF. For the CDR3, the DNA is TGTGCCAGCAGTGAACTAGCGGGAGGGGAAAAACTGTTTTTT.

The chain uses TRBV7-2 and TRBJ1-5; 9 bases match TRBD1. The germline gives CDR1 SGHTA, CDR2 FQGNSA. The V segment lost 5 bases and the J segment 6 bases; nucleotides outside the gene matches: 17. The CDR3 loop spans 18 amino acids. This CDR3 reads CASSARTGDSGVLQPQHF. CDR3 bases: TGTGCCAGCAGCGCGCGGACAGGGGACTCGGGGGTCCTTCAGCCCCAGCATTTT.

The chain is built from TRBV7-2 and TRBJ2-7; 11 nucleotides align to TRBD2. The CDR3 spans 16 residues. The germline V gene has CDR1 SGHTA and CDR2 FQGNSA. The V segment lost 3 bases and the J segment 2 bases; nucleotides outside the gene matches: 6. CDR3 residues: CASSLLGLADAYEQYF. As DNA, the CDR3 is TGTGCCAGCAGCTTGTTGGGACTAGCGGATGCCTACGAGCAGTACTTC.